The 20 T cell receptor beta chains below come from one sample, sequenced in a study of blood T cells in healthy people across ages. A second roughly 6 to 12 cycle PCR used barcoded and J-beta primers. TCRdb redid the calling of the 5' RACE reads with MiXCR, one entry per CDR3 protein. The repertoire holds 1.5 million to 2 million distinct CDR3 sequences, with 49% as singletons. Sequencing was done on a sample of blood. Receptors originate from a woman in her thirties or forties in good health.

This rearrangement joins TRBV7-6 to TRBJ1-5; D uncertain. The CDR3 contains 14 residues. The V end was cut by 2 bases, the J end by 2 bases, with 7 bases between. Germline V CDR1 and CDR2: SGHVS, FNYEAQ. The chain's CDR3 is CASSLYGGNQPQHF. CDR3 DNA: TGTGCCAGCAGCTTATACGGTGGCAATCAGCCCCAGCATTTT.

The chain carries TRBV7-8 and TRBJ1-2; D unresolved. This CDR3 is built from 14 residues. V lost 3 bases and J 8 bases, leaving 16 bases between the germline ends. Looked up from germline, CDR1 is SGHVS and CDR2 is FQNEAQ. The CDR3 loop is CASSFRPGIDGYTF. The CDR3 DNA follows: TGTGCCAGCAGCTTCAGGCCGGGTATAGACGGCTACACCTTC. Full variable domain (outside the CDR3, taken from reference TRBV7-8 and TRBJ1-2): GAGVSQSPRYKVAKRGQDVALRCDPISGHVSLFWYQQALGQGPEFLTYFQNEAQLDKSGLPSDRFFAERPEGSVSTLKIQRTQQEDSAVYLCASSFRPGIDGYTFGSGTRLTVV.

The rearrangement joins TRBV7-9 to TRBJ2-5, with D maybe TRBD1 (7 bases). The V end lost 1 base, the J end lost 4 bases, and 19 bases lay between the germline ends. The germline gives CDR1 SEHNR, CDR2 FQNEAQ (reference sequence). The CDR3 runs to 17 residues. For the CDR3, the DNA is TGTGCCAGCAGCTTAGGTTCCTGGCAGGGGGGTCGAGAGACCCAGTACTTC. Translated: CASSLGSWQGGRETQYF.

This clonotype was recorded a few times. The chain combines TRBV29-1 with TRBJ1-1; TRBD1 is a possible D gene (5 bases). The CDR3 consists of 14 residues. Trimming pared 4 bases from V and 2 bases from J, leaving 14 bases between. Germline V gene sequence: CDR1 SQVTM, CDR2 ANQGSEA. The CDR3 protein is CSVGGWGLNTEAFF. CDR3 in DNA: TGCAGCGTTGGCGGTTGGGGCCTAAACACTGAAGCTTTCTTT.

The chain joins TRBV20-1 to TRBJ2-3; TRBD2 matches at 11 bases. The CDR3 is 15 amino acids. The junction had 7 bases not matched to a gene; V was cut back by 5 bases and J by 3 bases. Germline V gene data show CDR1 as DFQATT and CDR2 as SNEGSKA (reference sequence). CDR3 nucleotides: TGCAGTGCTCCCCGTGCTAGCGGGGGGACAGATACGCAGTATTTT. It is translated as CSAPRASGGTDTQYF.

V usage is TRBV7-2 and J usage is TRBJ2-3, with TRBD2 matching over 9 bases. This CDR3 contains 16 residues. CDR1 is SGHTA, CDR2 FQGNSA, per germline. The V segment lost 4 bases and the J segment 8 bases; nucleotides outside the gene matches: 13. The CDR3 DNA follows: TGTGCCAGCAGCTCCCATAGCGGGGGTGGTATAGGTACGCAGTATTTT. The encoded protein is CASSSHSGGGIGTQYF.

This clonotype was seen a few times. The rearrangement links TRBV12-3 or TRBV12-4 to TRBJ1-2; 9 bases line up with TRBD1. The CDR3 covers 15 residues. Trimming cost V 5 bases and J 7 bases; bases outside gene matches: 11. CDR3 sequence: CASSPTGGGFSGYTF. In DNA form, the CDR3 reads TGTGCCAGCAGTCCTACAGGGGGCGGTTTTTCTGGCTACACCTTC.

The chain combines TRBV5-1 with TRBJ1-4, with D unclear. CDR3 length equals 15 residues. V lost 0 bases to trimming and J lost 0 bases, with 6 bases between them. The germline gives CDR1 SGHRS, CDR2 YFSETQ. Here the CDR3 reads CASSLGDATNEKLFF. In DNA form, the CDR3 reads TGCGCCAGCAGCTTGGGCGACGCAACTAATGAAAAACTGTTTTTT.

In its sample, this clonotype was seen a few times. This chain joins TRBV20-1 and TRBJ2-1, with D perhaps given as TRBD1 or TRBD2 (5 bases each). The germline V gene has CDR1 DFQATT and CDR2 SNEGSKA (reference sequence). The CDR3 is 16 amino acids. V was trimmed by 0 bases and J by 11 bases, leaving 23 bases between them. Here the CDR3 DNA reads TGCAGTGCTAGAGAACCGCCCGGATCGTGGGGGTCGAAGCAGTTCTTC. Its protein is CSAREPPGSWGSKQFF.

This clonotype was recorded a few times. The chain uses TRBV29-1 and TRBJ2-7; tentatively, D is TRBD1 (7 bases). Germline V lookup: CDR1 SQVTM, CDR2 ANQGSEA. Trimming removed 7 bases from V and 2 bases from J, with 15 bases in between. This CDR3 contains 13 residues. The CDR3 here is CSAEGQTAYEQYF. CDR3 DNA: TGCAGCGCGGAGGGACAGACCGCCTACGAGCAGTACTTC.

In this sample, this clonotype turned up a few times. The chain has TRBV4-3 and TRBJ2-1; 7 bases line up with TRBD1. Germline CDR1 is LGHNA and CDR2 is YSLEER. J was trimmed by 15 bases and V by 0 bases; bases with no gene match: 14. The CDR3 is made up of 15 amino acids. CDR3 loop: CASSQDPGGDVYAFF. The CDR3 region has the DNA TGCGCCAGCAGCCAAGATCCAGGGGGTGACGTGTATGCGTTCTTC.

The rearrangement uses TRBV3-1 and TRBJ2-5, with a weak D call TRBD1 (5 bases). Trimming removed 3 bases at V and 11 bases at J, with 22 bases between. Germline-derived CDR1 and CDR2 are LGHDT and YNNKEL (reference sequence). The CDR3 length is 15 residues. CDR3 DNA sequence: TGTGCCAGCAGCCACCTCCCGGAAGGGGAAAACACTCAGTACTTC. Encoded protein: CASSHLPEGENTQYF.

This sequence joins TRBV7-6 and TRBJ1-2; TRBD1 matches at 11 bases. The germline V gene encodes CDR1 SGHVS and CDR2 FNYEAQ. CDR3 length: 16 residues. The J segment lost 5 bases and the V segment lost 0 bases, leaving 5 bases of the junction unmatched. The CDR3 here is CASSLAGDRGDYGYTF. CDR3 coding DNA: TGTGCCAGCAGCTTAGCTGGGGACAGGGGGGATTATGGCTACACCTTC.

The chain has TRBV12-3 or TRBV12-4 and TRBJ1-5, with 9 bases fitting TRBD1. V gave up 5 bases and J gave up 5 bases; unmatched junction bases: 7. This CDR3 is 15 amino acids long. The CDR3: CASSLYRGPDQPQHF. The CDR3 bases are TGTGCCAGCAGTCTTTACAGGGGGCCTGATCAGCCCCAGCATTTT.

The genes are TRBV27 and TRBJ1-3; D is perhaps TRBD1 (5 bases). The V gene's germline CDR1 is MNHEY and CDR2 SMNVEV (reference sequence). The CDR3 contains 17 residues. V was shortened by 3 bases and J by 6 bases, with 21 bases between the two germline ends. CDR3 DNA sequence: TGTGCCAGCAGTTTTCAGGGTAGTAGTGCTGAGGAAAACACCATATATTTT. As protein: CASSFQGSSAEENTIYF.

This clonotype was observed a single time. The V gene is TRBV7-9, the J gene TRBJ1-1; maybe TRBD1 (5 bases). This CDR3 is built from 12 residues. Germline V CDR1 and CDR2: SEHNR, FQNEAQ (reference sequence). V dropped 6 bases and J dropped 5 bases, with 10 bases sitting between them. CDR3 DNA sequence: TGTGCCAGCAGAGGGGCATGGACTGAAGCTTTCTTT. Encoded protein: CASRGAWTEAFF.

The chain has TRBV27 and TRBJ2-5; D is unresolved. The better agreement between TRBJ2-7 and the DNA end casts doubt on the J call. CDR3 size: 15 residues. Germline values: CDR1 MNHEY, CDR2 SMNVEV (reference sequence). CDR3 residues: CASSPRPRASHEQYF. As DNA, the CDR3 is TGTGCCAGCAGTCCACGGCCCAGAGCTTCCCACGAGCAGTACTTC.

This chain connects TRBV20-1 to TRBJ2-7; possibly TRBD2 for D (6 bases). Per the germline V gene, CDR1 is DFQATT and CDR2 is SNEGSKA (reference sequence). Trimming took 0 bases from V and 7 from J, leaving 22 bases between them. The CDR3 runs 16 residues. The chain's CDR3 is CSARDLGGIAAPEQYF. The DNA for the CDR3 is TGCAGTGCTAGAGATCTTGGGGGGATAGCCGCCCCGGAGCAGTACTTC.

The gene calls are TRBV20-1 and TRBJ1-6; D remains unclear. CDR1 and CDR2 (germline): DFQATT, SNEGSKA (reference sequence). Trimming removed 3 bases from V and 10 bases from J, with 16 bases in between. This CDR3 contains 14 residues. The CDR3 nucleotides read TGCAGTGCTAGCTGGGGAGGGCTTGAATCACCCCTCCACTTT. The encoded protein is CSASWGGLESPLHF.

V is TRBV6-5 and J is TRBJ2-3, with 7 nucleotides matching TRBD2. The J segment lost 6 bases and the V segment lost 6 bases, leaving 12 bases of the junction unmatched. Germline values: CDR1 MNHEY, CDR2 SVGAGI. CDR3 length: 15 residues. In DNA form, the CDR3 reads TGTGCCAGCAGCCGCGGGGGAACTGGAGGGGATACGCAGTATTTT. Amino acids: CASSRGGTGGDTQYF.